This T cell receptor (beta chain) was captured by sequencing in a study of naive and memory T cell subsets. The beta constant-region primer was an equimolar mix of two oligonucleotides covering TRBC1 and TRBC2. The ligated cDNA underwent four PCR rounds using SP2 and nested alpha and beta constant-region primers. MiXCR, run by TCRdb on the UMI-ligation and nested PCR reads, gives a single entry per CDR3 protein. The profile shows about 150,000 distinct CDR3 sequences, 22% of them singletons. Sequential positive selection took CD4 T cells first, then CD8 T cells. Cells stained for CD3, CD4, CD8, CD45RA and CD27 were sorted into four subsets. Study results and limitations: Naive repertoires, especially CD8, held a few larger clonotypes, possibly memory cells re-expressing CD45RA.

Points on this clonotype: Its matching antigen is unknown.

The sequencing input was naive CD4+ T cells from blood. This receptor was identified in a human donor in good health.

CDR3 sequence (DNA): TGCGCCAGCAGCTTTGAAAGGGGTCTTGGTGGCTACACCTTC. As protein: CASSFERGLGGYTF. The J gene is TRBJ1-2, the V gene TRBV5-1, with a tentative D call TRBD1 (5 bases). This CDR3 has 14 residues. CDR1 is SGHRS, CDR2 YFSETQ, per germline. V lost 2 bases and J lost 7, with 15 bases in between. Looking up the rest from reference TRBV5-1 and TRBJ1-2 gives the full variable domain: KAGVTQTPRYLIKTRGQQVTLSCSPISGHRSVSWYQQTPGQGLQFLFEYFSETQRNKGNFPGRFSGRQFSNSRSEMNVSTLELGDSALYLCASSFERGLGGYTFGSGTRLTVV.